This T cell receptor (beta chain) is from a study of identical twins. TCRdb processed the 5' RACE reads anew with MiXCR; each CDR3 protein has one entry. The sample consists of 500,000 to 550,000 distinct CDR3 sequences, around 20% of them appearing once. Germline values: CDR1 DFQATT, CDR2 SNEGSKA (reference sequence). This CDR3 has 13 residues. V was cut by 0 bases and J by 9 bases, with 12 bases left in between. These same records also appear under a second study, on T cells expressing NK-cell markers. That paper adds: The authors derived TCR beta repertoires from sorted CD3+CD56+NKG2C+, CD3+CD56+NKG2C- and CD3+CD56-NKG2C+ T cells.

Sequenced sample: CD4+ T cells sorted from blood. V and J are TRBV20-1 and TRBJ2-1; D possibly corresponds to TRBD2 (5 bases). This TCR was recovered from a woman younger than 35 in good health. The CDR3 DNA reads TGCAGTGCTAGAGAATGGACTCCTACTGAGCAGTTCTTC. Its protein product is CSAREWTPTEQFF.